This T cell receptor beta chain derives from a study of T cell responses to AZD1222 COVID-19 vaccine. Concerning this clone: Antigen: not known.

General study findings and limits: The study found vaccine-associated CD4 TCRs spanning spike, dominant at 160-218 and 743-854.

This CDR3 region has 16 residues. The V gene's germline CDR1 is SNHLY and CDR2 FYNNEI. The ends were cut back, 7 bases at V and 0 bases at J, with 13 bases in the middle. The method was immunoSEQ multiplex PCR; TCRdb's version includes in-frame clones alone and lacks a portion of them. Here the sample spans around 94,000 clones, around 86% being singletons. Sequences were derived from peripheral blood, sampled on day 0 of AZD1222 vaccination. The rearrangement links TRBV2 to TRBJ2-6; D ambiguous. The TCR comes from an adult in good health. The CDR3 loop is CASKIGQDSGANVLTF. CDR3 nucleotide sequence: TGTGCCAGCAAAATAGGCCAAGACTCTGGGGCCAACGTCCTGACTTTC.